This passage covers 10 T cell receptor beta chains from one sample sequenced in a study of T cell changes during pregnancy in multiple sclerosis. Assay used: immunoSEQ multiplex PCR; TCRdb lists only in-frame clones, some missing. Here the sample spans about 41,000 clones, approximately 90% being singletons. Specimen: CD4+ T cells from peripheral blood mononuclear cells, collected in the first trimester of pregnancy. Receptors were obtained from a female donor with multiple sclerosis, enrolled in a pregnancy study.

The chain uses TRBV18 and TRBJ2-3; 8 nucleotides match TRBD1. The germline V gene has CDR1 KGHSH and CDR2 LQKENI. This CDR3 is built from 16 residues. V shed 1 base and J 7 bases; nucleotides not matched to a gene: 10. As DNA, the CDR3 is TGTGCCAGCTCACCACAAGCAGGGGGCAAAGGGAATACGCAGTATTTT. It encodes CASSPQAGGKGNTQYF. Combining the CDR3 with reference TRBV18 and TRBJ2-3 gives the whole variable domain NAGVMQNPRHLVRRRGQEARLRCSPMKGHSHVYWYRQLPEEGLKFMVYLQKENIIDESGMPKERFSAEFPKEGPSILRIQQVVRGDSAAYFCASSPQAGGKGNTQYFGPGTRLTVL.

Note on this clone: The sample holds other DNA sequences that translate to the same CDR3. J is TRBJ1-2 and V is TRBV6-1; no reliable D call. The CDR3 is 16 residues long. The V end was cut by 4 bases, the J end by 4 bases, with 19 bases between. Germline V lookup: CDR1 MNHNS, CDR2 SASEGT. The CDR3 loop reads CASSAERVGVGYGYTF. The CDR3 nucleotides read TGTGCCAGCAGTGCGGAGAGAGTAGGCGTGGGCTATGGCTACACCTTC.

V and J are TRBV19 and TRBJ2-5; 13 bases line up with TRBD2. Trimming at V came to 4 bases and at J to 4 bases, leaving 3 bases not matched to a gene. The CDR3 is 15 residues long. Germline CDR1 LNHDA, CDR2 SQIVND (reference sequence). This CDR3 reads CASSRGLAGRETQYF. For the CDR3, the DNA is TGTGCCAGTAGTAGGGGACTAGCGGGAAGAGAGACCCAGTACTTC.

The chain couples TRBV7-6 to TRBJ1-2, with D perhaps matching TRBD1 (6 bases). This CDR3 is 14 amino acids long. Trimming shortened V by 4 bases and J by 7 bases, and 16 bases separated the two germline ends. Germline V CDR1 and CDR2: SGHVS, FNYEAQ. The CDR3 nucleotides are TGTGCCAGCAGCTATGGGGGCCCCGAAGGTGGCTACACCTTC. Its protein product is CASSYGGPEGGYTF.

The chain couples TRBV9 to TRBJ2-7, with TRBD2 identical over 13 bases. The CDR3 runs to 17 residues. V lost 3 bases to trimming and J lost 1 base; unmatched junction nucleotides: 7. The germline V gene encodes CDR1 SGDLS and CDR2 YYNGEE. The CDR3 loop is CASSARTSGSISYEQYF. DNA of the CDR3: TGTGCCAGCAGCGCGAGGACTAGCGGGAGTATTTCCTACGAGCAGTACTTC.

The V call is TRBV7-3, the J call TRBJ2-1, with D hard to call. This CDR3 comprises 13 residues. The germline V gene encodes CDR1 SGHTA and CDR2 FQGTGA. The V end lost 2 bases, the J end lost 6 bases, and 8 bases lay between the germline ends. The CDR3, as DNA: TGTGCCAGCAGCTTACGAGGATCCAATGAGCAGTTCTTC. It is translated as CASSLRGSNEQFF.

The V and J genes are TRBV29-1 and TRBJ1-1; D ambiguous. CDR3 size: 14 residues. The germline V gene encodes CDR1 SQVTM and CDR2 ANQGSEA. The germline V and J ends were trimmed by 3 bases and 0 bases, with 11 bases remaining between them. The CDR3 DNA sequence: TGCAGCGTTGATGGTGGCACCCTGAACACTGAAGCTTTCTTT. Protein product: CSVDGGTLNTEAFF.

V and J are TRBV4-1 and TRBJ2-2, with a tentative D call TRBD1 (6 bases). The germline V and J ends were trimmed by 0 bases and 0 bases, with 11 bases remaining between them. The V gene's germline CDR1 is MGHRA and CDR2 YSYEKL. The CDR3 loop spans 17 amino acids. As DNA, the CDR3 is TGCGCCAGCAGCCAAGAGTTGGGGGCGGCGAACACCGGGGAGCTGTTTTTT. Translation: CASSQELGAANTGELFF.

The chain uses TRBV7-9 and TRBJ2-7; perhaps TRBD1 as D (5 bases). The V end lost 5 bases, the J end lost 0 bases, and 11 bases lay between the germline ends. The germline CDR1 and CDR2 sequences are SEHNR and FQNEAQ (reference sequence). The CDR3 totals 14 residues. The CDR3 DNA sequence: TGTGCCAGCAGCGCGCGACAGAGCTCCTACGAGCAGTACTTC. It specifies CASSARQSSYEQYF.

The chain carries TRBV2 and TRBJ1-3; 7 bases align to TRBD1. The CDR3 is 14 residues long. J gave up 2 bases and V 6 bases, and 4 bases lay outside the gene matches. Germline assignment: CDR1 SNHLY and CDR2 FYNNEI. The CDR3 DNA reads as TGTGCCAGCAGAGCAGGGGGAACTGGAAACACCATATATTTT. Translated, it gives CASRAGGTGNTIYF.